These 5 T cell receptor beta chains originate from one sample sequenced in a study of blood T cell repertoires in COVID-19. The assay was immunoSEQ multiplex PCR, and TCRdb's table has in-frame clones only and misses some. In the table there are some 89,000 clones, approximately 90% of which are singletons. The sequenced sample was peripheral blood. These receptors all come from a man aged 55-75 years with acute or convalescent COVID-19.

The CDR3 DNA reads TGTGCCAGCAGCTTAAACCGATACGGACTAAATTCACCCCTCCACTTT. Amino acids: CASSLNRYGLNSPLHF. This sequence joins TRBV7-2 and TRBJ1-6; D call uncertain. Germline CDR1 SGHTA, CDR2 FQGNSA. V was trimmed by 2 bases and J by 7 bases, leaving 15 bases between them. The CDR3 consists of 16 residues.

The chain carries TRBV6-2 or TRBV6-3 and TRBJ1-5, with a tentative D call TRBD1 (6 bases). From germline, CDR1 is MNHEY and CDR2 SVGEGT. Trimming stripped 6 bases from V and 7 bases from J, with 10 bases between. The CDR3 is made up of 12 amino acids. The CDR3 sequence is CASSPGAQPQHF. DNA of the CDR3: TGTGCCAGCAGCCCGGGGGCCCAGCCCCAGCATTTT.

This clone was seen a handful of times. The same CDR3 arises from other DNA sequences in this sample as well. As DNA, the CDR3 is TGTGCTAGTGGTTTGACGGCAGGGAATCAGCCCCAGCATTTT. This sequence encodes CASGLTAGNQPQHF. V usage is TRBV12-5 and J usage is TRBJ1-5; a weak D match, TRBD1 (5 bases). CDR1 is LGHNT and CDR2 is FRNRAP in the germline V gene. The ends were cut back, 2 bases at V and 4 bases at J, with 9 bases in the middle. The CDR3 runs to 14 residues.

V usage is TRBV6-2 or TRBV6-3 and J usage is TRBJ2-5; possibly TRBD2 for D (6 bases). CDR1 is MNHEY, CDR2 SVGEGT, per germline. V gave up 2 bases and J gave up 5 bases, with 21 bases separating them. The CDR3 runs 17 residues. The CDR3 DNA reads TGTGCCAGCAGTTACCCCCCGCTGCTAGCGCGAAGGGAGACCCAGTACTTC. This sequence encodes CASSYPPLLARRETQYF.

V usage is TRBV30 and J usage is TRBJ1-3; D perhaps matches TRBD1 (5 bases). CDR3 length: 16 amino acids. Germline assignment: CDR1 GTSNPN and CDR2 SVGIG (reference sequence). V lost 1 base and J 6 bases, leaving 19 bases between the germline ends. In DNA, the CDR3 is TGTGCCTGGAGTGAACCAGGGCGGAGAAGCATAAACACCATATATTTT. Translation: CAWSEPGRRSINTIYF.